This is a list of T cell receptor beta chains from one sample in a study of shared clonotypes between healthy human individuals. Profiled with immunoSEQ multiplex PCR; TCRdb holds only in-frame clones, not every one. The sample consists of roughly 660,000 clones, around 90% of them appearing once. Material for sequencing was memory CD8+ T cells from PBMCs. Every receptor here comes from a young man in good health. Some clones in this sample may be carry-over from other donors' samples. Each CDR3 is given with its conserved first and last residue. D genes are given only for firm matches. Clone size appears in some rows only: once, few, many, or a class for an expanded clone.

v_call: TRBV6-5
d_call: NA
clone_size: NA
j_call: TRBJ1-4
cdr3_nt: TGTGCCAGCAGTTTAGAGGGGAGAAGTAATGAAAAACTGTTTTTT
cdr3_aa: CASSLEGRSNEKLFF

v_call: TRBV2
d_call: NA
clone_size: NA
j_call: TRBJ1-1
cdr3_nt: TGTGCCAGCGGGAAGTGGGCGAACACTGAAGCTTTCTTT
cdr3_aa: CASGKWANTEAFF

v_call: TRBV7-2
d_call: NA
clone_size: NA
j_call: TRBJ2-3
cdr3_nt: TGTGCCAGCAGCTTAGGGATCACTAGCACAGATACGCAGTATTTT
cdr3_aa: CASSLGITSTDTQYF

v_call: TRBV9
d_call: TRBD2
clone_size: NA
j_call: TRBJ2-1
cdr3_nt: TGTGCCAGCAGCTCAAAGCTAGCGGGAGGTAACTCCTACAATGAGCAGTTCTTC
cdr3_aa: CASSSKLAGGNSYNEQFF

v_call: TRBV14
d_call: NA
clone_size: NA
j_call: TRBJ2-7
cdr3_nt: TGTGCCAGCAGCCAAGGGGCGGACGAGCAGTACTTC
cdr3_aa: CASSQGADEQYF

v_call: TRBV19
d_call: NA
clone_size: few
j_call: TRBJ2-7
cdr3_nt: TGTGCCCGACCCCTTCCCGGCACGGGATCCTACGAGCAGTACTTC
cdr3_aa: CARPLPGTGSYEQYF

v_call: TRBV30
d_call: TRBD2
clone_size: NA
j_call: TRBJ2-1
cdr3_nt: TGTGCCTCCCGGGAGCGGGAGTTCTACAATGAGCAGTTCTTC
cdr3_aa: CASREREFYNEQFF

v_call: TRBV13
d_call: TRBD2
clone_size: NA
j_call: TRBJ2-1
cdr3_nt: TGTGCCAGCAGCTCCATCCTTAGCGGGAGAAAGGGTGAGCAGTTCTTC
cdr3_aa: CASSSILSGRKGEQFF

v_call: TRBV11-1
d_call: TRBD2
clone_size: NA
j_call: TRBJ2-7
cdr3_nt: TGTGCCAGCAGCTCACTAGCGGGAGGATTATACGAGCAGTACTTC
cdr3_aa: CASSSLAGGLYEQYF

v_call: TRBV9
d_call: TRBD1
clone_size: NA
j_call: TRBJ2-1
cdr3_nt: TGTGCCAGCAGCTCGGGATATGGGACAGTCTCCTACAATGAGCAGTTCTTC
cdr3_aa: CASSSGYGTVSYNEQFF

v_call: TRBV10-2
d_call: TRBD1
clone_size: NA
j_call: TRBJ2-7
cdr3_nt: TGCGCCAGCACTGACCCCGGGACAGGGGTCCACGAGCAGTACTTC
cdr3_aa: CASTDPGTGVHEQYF

v_call: TRBV18
d_call: NA
clone_size: NA
j_call: TRBJ1-1
cdr3_nt: TGTGCCAGCTCACTCCCAACCTTTCCCATGAACACTGAAGCTTTCTTT
cdr3_aa: CASSLPTFPMNTEAFF

v_call: TRBV7-9
d_call: NA
clone_size: NA
j_call: TRBJ2-1
cdr3_nt: TGTGCCAGCAGCTTAGCCCGGGTCTACAATGAGCAGTTCTTC
cdr3_aa: CASSLARVYNEQFF

v_call: TRBV27
d_call: NA
clone_size: NA
j_call: TRBJ2-6
cdr3_nt: TGTGCCAGCAGTTTGCGGACACCCAGTGGGGCCAACGTCCTGACTTTC
cdr3_aa: CASSLRTPSGANVLTF

v_call: TRBV7-9
d_call: NA
clone_size: NA
j_call: TRBJ2-7
cdr3_nt: TGTGCCAGCAGCCCCCCGGTCGGTCCGTTCCTCTACGAGCAGTACTTC
cdr3_aa: CASSPPVGPFLYEQYF

v_call: TRBV9
d_call: NA
clone_size: NA
j_call: TRBJ2-2
cdr3_nt: TGTGCCAGCAGCGCCCCCCCCGGGGAGCTGTTTTTT
cdr3_aa: CASSAPPGELFF

v_call: TRBV7-9
d_call: TRBD1
clone_size: NA
j_call: TRBJ2-7
cdr3_nt: TGTGCCAGCAGCTCCGGGACAGACCCCTACGAGCAGTACTTC
cdr3_aa: CASSSGTDPYEQYF

v_call: TRBV28
d_call: NA
clone_size: NA
j_call: TRBJ2-7
cdr3_nt: TGTGCCAGCAGACCCCAGACAGTTTCCATCGAGCAGTACTTC
cdr3_aa: CASRPQTVSIEQYF

v_call: TRBV25-1
d_call: NA
clone_size: NA
j_call: TRBJ1-1
cdr3_nt: TGTGCCAGCAGTGAGATTTTCGGTCCGGGACTCGGAGCTTTCTTT
cdr3_aa: CASSEIFGPGLGAFF

v_call: TRBV7-9
d_call: NA
clone_size: NA
j_call: TRBJ1-1
cdr3_nt: TGTGCCAGCAGCTTTGACTACAACACTGAAGCTTTCTTT
cdr3_aa: CASSFDYNTEAFF

v_call: TRBV27
d_call: NA
clone_size: NA
j_call: TRBJ1-1
cdr3_nt: TGTGCCAGCAGTGTGGGACGTCGGATGAACACTGAAGCTTTCTTT
cdr3_aa: CASSVGRRMNTEAFF

v_call: TRBV5-1
d_call: NA
clone_size: few
j_call: TRBJ2-5
cdr3_nt: TGCGCCAGCAGCTTGGCCGTGGGGCAAGAGACCCAGTACTTC
cdr3_aa: CASSLAVGQETQYF

v_call: TRBV28
d_call: TRBD1
clone_size: once
j_call: TRBJ1-2
cdr3_nt: TGTGCCAGCAGTTTACAGGGGGGAGTTAACTATGGCTACACCTTC
cdr3_aa: CASSLQGGVNYGYTF